The T cell receptor (beta chain) described here comes from a study of beta chain features in type 1 diabetes. Expressed TCRB transcripts were sequenced because the isolated RNA had all been reverse transcribed beforehand. The assay was immunoSEQ multiplex PCR, and TCRdb's table has in-frame clones only and misses some. This sample carries fewer than 45,000 clones, 66% of them seen once, and the ten largest clones take approximately 1.7%. In total, each donor contributed a single heparinised blood draw that averaged roughly 100 mL. As to this clone: What it binds is not known.

General study findings and limits: Researchers report that Type 1 diabetes patients had moderately but significantly shorter TCRB CDR3s across all four CD4+ subsets. There was no resolution here of whether HLA type influences TCRB rearrangement. Patients' naive, central memory and regulatory TCRB repertoires appeared more alike than those of healthy donors.

The specimen was Tregs from blood. The TCR was taken from a young man with type 1 diabetes. Some clones in this sample may be carry-over from other donors' samples.

The CDR3 nucleotides read TGCGCCAGCAGCCAAGTTTGGACTAGCGGGGGTGAGACCCAGTACTTC. Protein: CASSQVWTSGGETQYF. This rearrangement joins TRBV4-1 to TRBJ2-5, with TRBD2 identical over 13 bases. V trimming: 1 base; J trimming: 5 bases; junction bases outside the gene matches: 4. The CDR3 extends over 16 amino acids. Germline-derived CDR1 and CDR2 are MGHRA and YSYEKL.